The entry that follows covers one T cell receptor beta chain sequence. The data are from a study of blood T cell repertoires in COVID-19. On the study more broadly: Specimens from acute and convalescent COVID-19 originated in the United States, Italy and Spain. PBMCs, B-cell-depleted T cells, or T cells provided the cDNA or gDNA that made up the material.

J lost 3 bases, V lost 3 bases, and 4 bases had no gene match. The CDR3 is 14 amino acids. Germline values: CDR1 MDHEN, CDR2 SYDVKM. Authors' processing steps: Nucleated cell counts were estimated from reference gene primer amplification. TCRdb's copy holds only in-frame clones and misses some; the assay was immunoSEQ multiplex PCR. The V and J calls and clone size are taken from that table; D and trimming were inferred from the DNA. The sample lists 250,000 or so clones; 88% were seen once. J is TRBJ2-7 and V is TRBV28; 8 positions agree with TRBD2. The specimen sequenced was peripheral blood. The sequence derives from an elderly man with acute or convalescent COVID-19. The CDR3 protein is CASSLGGRIYEQYF. CDR3 DNA sequence: TGTGCCAGCAGTTTGGGCGGGAGGATCTACGAGCAGTACTTC.